This TCR beta chain was recovered during a study of identical twins. Study-wide points: The study drew conclusions from cross-sectional statistical analysis, not from following the same donors. Memory repertoires showed no such pattern, whereas abundant cord blood beta clonotypes carried fewer insertions.

V gave up 2 bases and J gave up 5 bases, with 15 bases separating them. The CDR3 is made up of 15 amino acids. The V gene's germline CDR1 is MNHEY and CDR2 SVGAGI. TCRdb re-analysed the 5' RACE reads in MiXCR, keeping a single row per CDR3 protein. The data show around 690,000 distinct CDR3 sequences, around 21% seen once. About this clonotype: Its antigen is currently unknown.

This sample was shared with a second study, whose subject was T cells expressing NK-cell markers. That work contributes: The sequencing cohort of eight donors included seven HCMV-seropositive individuals and one seronegative individual.

J is TRBJ2-5 and V is TRBV6-5, with D possibly TRBD1 on 6 matching bases. This receptor was obtained from a young woman in good health. Specimen: PBMCs. The DNA for the CDR3 is TGTGCCAGCAGTTACGTGGGACAAGAGGCGGAGACCCAGTACTTC. Protein product: CASSYVGQEAETQYF.